This T cell receptor beta chain was sequenced during a study of human T cells and chemical hapten exposure. One entry per CDR3 protein results from TCRdb running MiXCR on the RACE reads. The table has 350,000 to 400,000 distinct CDR3 sequences, approximately 5.1% seen once. After removal of 0 bases from V and 0 bases from J, the junction contained 2 bases not matched to a gene. The CDR3 length is 16 residues. In germline, CDR1 is SNHLY, CDR2 FYNNEI. Time point meaning: pre-sensitization, week 0. Sample treatment: therapeutic diphenylcyclopropenone sensitization with weekly scalp DPC. This sequence joins TRBV2 and TRBJ2-1; 7 nucleotides line up with TRBD2. This TCR was recovered from a woman between 45 and 60 years old with alopecia areata. Some clones in this sample may be carry-over from other donors' samples. Sequenced material: whole blood, taken in connection with sensitization to the hapten diphenylcyclopropenone (DPC). The CDR3 sequence: CASSEARGSSYNEQFF. Written as DNA, the CDR3 is TGTGCCAGCAGTGAAGCTCGCGGGAGCTCCTACAATGAGCAGTTCTTC.